One sample yielded the 20 T cell receptor beta chains listed below, sequenced in a study of post-analysis software for immune sequencing data (dated by TCRdb to 2014 to 2015). Antigen specificity for these receptors is unknown. The library was made by PCR. The reads were generated on an Illumina HiSeq 2500. Unique molecular identifiers were incorporated into TCR beta cDNA libraries to reduce PCR and sequencing biases. Using fastp trimming at Q25 and MiXCR clonotype assembly, TCRdb reanalyzed the public sequencing data and kept in-frame beta chains. Every entry covers one CDR3 protein and lists the most common genes and DNA from its rows. The sample includes 600,000 to 700,000 distinct CDR3 sequences, with around 64% observed a single time. The ten largest clonotypes hold 11% of the sample. Results and caveats for the whole study, not just this receptor: Roughly 5 TRBV segments, including TRBV5-6, TRBV5-1 and TRBV20-1, were significantly more frequent in patients than controls.

The sequenced sample consisted of blood. Receptors originate from a girl aged 2 to 10 with multiple sclerosis.

This clonotype turned up a few times. This chain connects TRBV7-9 to TRBJ2-1; 7 bases match TRBD2. CDR3 length equals 15 residues. V was clipped by 6 bases and J by 1 base; unmatched bases: 6. Germline V gene lookup returns CDR1 SEHNR and CDR2 FQNEAQ (reference sequence). The CDR3 is CASRPSGSSYNEQFF. DNA for the CDR3: TGTGCCAGCAGGCCTAGCGGATCATCCTACAATGAGCAGTTCTTC.

In the case of this clonotype: Mismatch with germline at one junction end may stem from a read error. The chain's CDR3 is CASSEGGTAGQGIF. For the CDR3, the DNA is TGTGCCAGCAGTGAAGGGGGGACCGCGGGACAGGGAATCTTC. The chain couples TRBV2 to TRBJ2-1; 9 bases are shared with TRBD1. The CDR3 is made up of 14 amino acids. Germline lookup yields CDR1 SNHLY and CDR2 FYNNEI.

This clonotype appeared a few times. The V call is TRBV9, the J call TRBJ2-3, with D hard to call. Germline values: CDR1 SGDLS, CDR2 YYNGEE. Trimming took off 4 bases at V and 6 bases at J, with 9 bases between the two ends. This CDR3 comprises 12 residues. CDR3 amino acids: CASSPTEDTQYF. CDR3 in DNA: TGTGCCAGCAGCCCGACGGAGGATACGCAGTATTTT. Full variable domain (rest looked up from reference TRBV9 and TRBJ2-3): DSGVTQTPKHLITATGQRVTLRCSPRSGDLSVYWYQQSLDQGLQFLIQYYNGEERAKGNILERFSAQQFPDLHSELNLSSLELGDSALYFCASSPTEDTQYFGPGTRLTVL.

J is TRBJ2-1 and V is TRBV7-9, with D possibly called TRBD1 or TRBD2 (5 bases each). The CDR3 loop spans 17 amino acids. Germline V gene lookup returns CDR1 SEHNR and CDR2 FQNEAQ (reference sequence). Trimming cost V 5 bases and J 4 bases, with 21 bases left between them. In nucleotides, the CDR3 is TGTGCCAGCAGCGAATTAACCGGGACCCCTATTTACAATGAGCAGTTCTTC. It encodes CASSELTGTPIYNEQFF.

The chain joins TRBV12-3 or TRBV12-4 to TRBJ2-5, with 8 bases lining up with TRBD2. CDR3 size: 17 residues. The trim removed 5 bases at V and 1 base at J, leaving 12 bases unmatched. The DNA of the CDR3 is TGTGCCAGCAGTCCTGGGCGCGCAGCGGGGGCCCAAGAGACCCAGTACTTC. Translated, it gives CASSPGRAAGAQETQYF.

This clonotype was counted once. J is TRBJ2-5 and V is TRBV7-3; D may correspond to TRBD1 or TRBD2 (5 bases each). From germline, CDR1 is SGHTA and CDR2 FQGTGA. CDR3 length equals 17 residues. The germline V and J ends were trimmed by 5 bases and 2 bases, with 21 bases remaining between them. CDR3 protein: CASSLGPRDARQETQYF. The CDR3 DNA reads TGTGCCAGCAGCCTCGGCCCCCGGGACGCAAGACAAGAGACCCAGTACTTC.

V usage is TRBV6-2 or TRBV6-3 and J usage is TRBJ1-2, with D perhaps matching TRBD1 (5 bases). V gave up 7 bases and J gave up 8 bases, with 14 bases separating them. The CDR3 consists of 12 residues. CDR1 is MNHEY and CDR2 is SVGEGT in the germline V gene. The CDR3 is CASTQGFYGYTF. Here the CDR3 DNA reads TGTGCCAGCACTCAGGGTTTTTACGGCTACACCTTC.

The table lists this clonotype with a few counts. The rearrangement links TRBV6-1 to TRBJ2-3; D is unresolved. The CDR3 covers 13 residues. With 7 bases removed from V and 2 bases from J, the gap between germline ends came to 10 bases. Germline assignment: CDR1 MNHNS and CDR2 SASEGT. The chain's CDR3 is CASTTRITDTQYF. In DNA, the CDR3 is TGTGCCAGCACGACCAGGATCACAGATACGCAGTATTTT.

CDR3 sequence: CSATDQRVETQYF. In nucleotides, the CDR3 is TGCAGTGCCACCGACCAGCGGGTAGAGACCCAGTACTTC. This rearrangement joins TRBV20-1 to TRBJ2-5; D is possibly TRBD2 (6 bases). CDR1 DFQATT and CDR2 SNEGSKA come from the germline V gene (reference sequence). Trimming removed 6 bases at V and 4 bases at J, with 15 bases between. There are 13 residues in the CDR3.

The J gene is TRBJ2-7, the V gene TRBV6-5; D remains unclear. In germline, CDR1 is MNHEY, CDR2 SVGAGI. V lost 0 bases and J lost 2, with 14 bases in between. The length of the CDR3 is 16 residues. The CDR3 loop is CASSYSDQVRTYEQYF. The CDR3 DNA sequence: TGTGCCAGCAGTTACTCGGACCAGGTTCGAACCTACGAGCAGTACTTC.

This sequence joins TRBV6-2 or TRBV6-3 and TRBJ2-5, with 7 bases lining up with TRBD2. The germline V gene encodes CDR1 MNHEY and CDR2 SVGEGT. The ends lost 5 bases at V and 5 bases at J; junction bases unmatched: 8. The CDR3 loop spans 14 amino acids. The CDR3 region is CASSPIAGQETQYF. The DNA of the CDR3 is TGTGCCAGCAGTCCTATAGCGGGTCAGGAGACCCAGTACTTC.

This rearrangement joins TRBV7-9 to TRBJ2-3; TRBD1 matches 8 bases. This CDR3 region has 15 residues. CDR1 is SEHNR, CDR2 FQNEAQ, per germline (reference sequence). Trimming at V came to 5 bases and at J to 1 base, leaving 5 bases not matched to a gene. CDR3 sequence: CASSGTGGRTDTQYF. In DNA form, the CDR3 reads TGTGCCAGCAGCGGCACAGGGGGTCGCACAGATACGCAGTATTTT.

The chain carries TRBV12-3 or TRBV12-4 and TRBJ1-1; TRBD1 aligns across 7 bases. This CDR3 is 14 amino acids long. V lost 5 bases and J lost 10; bases outside the gene matches: 13. CDR3 protein: CASSHSPRGQGAFF. CDR3 nucleotides: TGTGCCAGCAGTCACTCCCCTAGGGGGCAAGGAGCTTTCTTT.

In this sample, this clonotype turned up a few times. The chain is built from TRBV5-6 and TRBJ1-5; D call uncertain. The germline V and J ends were trimmed by 4 bases and 9 bases, with 17 bases remaining between them. This CDR3 contains 14 residues. CDR1 and CDR2 (germline): SGHDT, YYEEEE. In nucleotides, the CDR3 is TGTGCCAGCAGCCTTGGACGGGTTTCCAGGCCCCAGCATTTT. It is translated as CASSLGRVSRPQHF.

The chain joins TRBV2 to TRBJ1-1, with TRBD1 identical over 7 bases. The CDR3 is made up of 15 amino acids. The V gene's germline CDR1 is SNHLY and CDR2 FYNNEI. J was trimmed by 0 bases and V by 5 bases; bases with no gene match: 6. The CDR3 nucleotides read TGTGCCAGCAGTCCACAGGGGATCATGAACACTGAAGCTTTCTTT. Residues: CASSPQGIMNTEAFF.

CDR3 nucleotide sequence: TGTGCCAGCAGCCCACAACTTCCGGCGGGGGACACTGAAGCTTTCTTT. This gives the protein CASSPQLPAGDTEAFF. The rearrangement links TRBV7-6 to TRBJ1-1, with D perhaps matching TRBD1 (5 bases). Germline V gives CDR1 SGHVS, CDR2 FNYEAQ. CDR3 length: 16 amino acids. Trimming stripped 5 bases from V and 3 bases from J, with 19 bases between.

The chain joins TRBV20-1 to TRBJ1-6; no firm D call. There are 16 residues in the CDR3. The germline CDR1 and CDR2 sequences are DFQATT and SNEGSKA (reference sequence). Trimming cost V 0 bases and J 6 bases, with 15 bases left between them. The CDR3: CSAREINAGRNSPLHF. In DNA form, the CDR3 reads TGCAGTGCTAGAGAGATTAATGCTGGGCGTAATTCACCCCTCCACTTT.

The chain uses TRBV27 and TRBJ2-1; TRBD2 aligns across 9 bases. The length of the CDR3 is 15 residues. The germline CDR1 and CDR2 sequences are MNHEY and SMNVEV (reference sequence). V shed 6 bases and J 6 bases; nucleotides not matched to a gene: 9. CDR3 sequence: CASRAGGSFGNEQFF. CDR3 in DNA: TGTGCCAGCAGAGCGGGAGGCAGCTTCGGCAATGAGCAGTTCTTC.

This rearrangement joins TRBV12-3 or TRBV12-4 to TRBJ2-1; D possibly corresponds to TRBD1 (8 bases). V was clipped by 6 bases and J by 6 bases, with 18 bases between them. The CDR3 runs 15 residues. The CDR3 DNA reads as TGTGCCAGCAGCACTACAGGGGGGGCTATCAATGAGCAGTTCTTC. This sequence encodes CASSTTGGAINEQFF.

The chain combines TRBV5-1 with TRBJ2-5; 11 nucleotides agree with TRBD2. CDR3 length: 15 amino acids. The germline CDR1 and CDR2 sequences are SGHRS and YFSETQ. V was pared by 5 bases and J by 6 bases, with 9 bases of the junction left unmatched. The CDR3: CASREGLAVQKTQYF. DNA for the CDR3: TGCGCCAGCAGGGAGGGACTAGCGGTCCAGAAGACCCAGTACTTC.